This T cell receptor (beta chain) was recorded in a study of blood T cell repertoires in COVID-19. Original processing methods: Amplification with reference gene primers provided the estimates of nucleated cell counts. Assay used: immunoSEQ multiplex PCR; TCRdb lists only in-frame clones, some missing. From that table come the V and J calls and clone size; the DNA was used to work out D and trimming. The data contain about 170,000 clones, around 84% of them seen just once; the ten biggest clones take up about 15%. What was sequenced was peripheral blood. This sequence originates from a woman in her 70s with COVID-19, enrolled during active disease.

The CDR3 sequence is CASNTNYGYTF. As DNA, the CDR3 is TGTGCCAGCAATACTAACTATGGCTACACCTTC. V is TRBV6-6 and J is TRBJ1-2; D is uncertain. CDR1 is MNHNY, CDR2 SVGAGI, per germline (reference sequence). The CDR3 covers 11 residues. V lost 7 bases and J 0 bases, leaving 3 bases between the germline ends.